The 22 T cell receptor beta chains below all came from one sample that was sequenced in a study of cytomegalovirus exposure and HLA in healthy donors. The PCR had 60 Vbeta and 13 Jbeta primers. Method: immunoSEQ multiplex PCR; TCRdb's copy keeps in-frame clones and lacks some. The sample records about 59,000 clones, 80% being singletons. Sequencing input: PBMCs. The origin of the receptors is a woman aged 40 to 49 in good health and CMV-seronegative.

CDR3 region: CSVSLLAGGSYEQYF. The CDR3 region has the DNA TGCAGCGTTTCTTTGCTAGCGGGAGGGTCCTACGAGCAGTACTTC. The chain uses TRBV29-1 and TRBJ2-7, with 12 positions matching TRBD2. V dropped 5 bases and J dropped 1; count of bases not matched to a gene: 6. The CDR3 runs 15 residues. CDR1 SQVTM and CDR2 ANQGSEA come from the germline V gene.

This clone occurred a few times. V gene TRBV5-1 combines with J gene TRBJ1-2; 8 positions agree with TRBD1. The germline gives CDR1 SGHRS, CDR2 YFSETQ. After removal of 1 base from V and 9 bases from J, the junction contained 11 bases not matched to a gene. There are 15 residues in the CDR3. The CDR3 DNA follows: TGCGCCAGCAGCTTGTTGTGGCAGGGGGCGCAAAGCTACACCTTC. Protein sequence: CASSLLWQGAQSYTF. Looking up the rest from reference TRBV5-1 and TRBJ1-2 gives the full variable domain: KAGVTQTPRYLIKTRGQQVTLSCSPISGHRSVSWYQQTPGQGLQFLFEYFSETQRNKGNFPGRFSGRQFSNSRSEMNVSTLELGDSALYLCASSLLWQGAQSYTFGSGTRLTVV.

The V call is TRBV5-4, the J call TRBJ2-1; the match to TRBD2 covers 10 bases. The CDR3 is 14 residues long. Germline CDR1 reads SGHNT; CDR2 reads YYREEE (reference sequence). J lost 11 bases, V lost 0 bases, and 5 bases had no gene match. CDR3 region: CASSLALAGQQQFF. The CDR3 DNA sequence: TGTGCCAGCAGCTTGGCACTAGCGGGACAGCAGCAGTTCTTC.

This clone has just a few counts. V gene TRBV5-4 combines with J gene TRBJ2-5, with TRBD1 matching 7 bases. The V segment lost 0 bases and the J segment 5 bases; nucleotides outside the gene matches: 1. CDR3 length: 13 residues. Per the germline V gene, CDR1 is SGHNT and CDR2 is YYREEE (reference sequence). CDR3 DNA sequence: TGTGCCAGCAGCTTGGCAGGGGGTGAGACCCAGTACTTC. It specifies CASSLAGGETQYF. Using reference TRBV5-4 and TRBJ2-5 for the parts outside the CDR3, the full variable domain is ETGVTQSPTHLIKTRGQQVTLRCSSQSGHNTVSWYQQALGQGPQFIFQYYREEENGRGNFPPRFSGLQFPNYSSELNVNALELDDSALYLCASSLAGGETQYFGPGTRLLVL.

V gene TRBV28 combines with J gene TRBJ2-7, with D possibly matching TRBD2 (5 bases). The CDR3 is 14 amino acids. Germline-derived CDR1 and CDR2 are MDHEN and SYDVKM. With 1 base removed from V and 6 bases from J, the gap between germline ends came to 13 bases. The CDR3 reads CASSLSPDYSEQYF. The CDR3 DNA follows: TGTGCCAGCAGTTTATCGCCCGACTACTCCGAGCAGTACTTC.

The chain combines TRBV28 with TRBJ1-2; 7 nucleotides match TRBD1. Trimming took 6 bases from V and 4 from J; bases not matched to a gene: 8. The CDR3 has 14 residues. The germline CDR1 and CDR2 sequences are MDHEN and SYDVKM. In DNA form, the CDR3 reads TGTGCCAGCAGGCCTCAGACAGGGAGCTATGGCTACACCTTC. Translated: CASRPQTGSYGYTF.

CDR3 sequence (DNA): TGCAGCGTTGATATAGGAGGTGCCCAAGAGACCCAGTACTTC. Its translation is CSVDIGGAQETQYF. The V and J genes are TRBV29-1 and TRBJ2-5, with D possibly TRBD2 on 5 matching bases. Trimming took off 3 bases at V and 1 base at J, with 12 bases between the two ends. Germline V gene lookup returns CDR1 SQVTM and CDR2 ANQGSEA. This CDR3 contains 14 residues.

The V and J genes are TRBV28 and TRBJ2-5, with TRBD1 matching 10 bases. This CDR3 is 14 amino acids long. Germline V gives CDR1 MDHEN, CDR2 SYDVKM. Trimming removed 8 bases from V and 5 bases from J; junction bases left unmatched: 8. The CDR3 loop reads CASSTGGVLETQYF. The CDR3 nucleotides are TGTGCCAGCTCGACAGGGGGCGTATTGGAGACCCAGTACTTC.

The chain joins TRBV28 to TRBJ1-2; 9 bases fit TRBD1. The CDR3 runs 13 residues. CDR1 is MDHEN and CDR2 is SYDVKM in the germline V gene. The J segment lost 7 bases and the V segment lost 1 base, leaving 1 base of the junction unmatched. The CDR3 reads CASSLLGQGGYTF. The CDR3 DNA reads TGTGCCAGCAGTTTATTGGGACAGGGTGGCTACACCTTC.

This chain joins TRBV30 and TRBJ2-1; TRBD1 matches 7 bases. CDR1 and CDR2 from the germline V gene are GTSNPN and SVGIG (reference sequence). This CDR3 has 14 amino acids. V shed 1 base and J 4 bases; nucleotides not matched to a gene: 4. The chain's CDR3 is CAWSGPGQYNEQFF. CDR3 DNA: TGTGCCTGGAGTGGACCGGGACAGTACAATGAGCAGTTCTTC.

The V and J genes are TRBV7-6 and TRBJ2-7; D gene uncertain. V shed 4 bases and J shed 8 bases, with 9 bases lying between them. This CDR3 spans 11 amino acids. Germline assignment: CDR1 SGHVS and CDR2 FNYEAQ. The CDR3 DNA sequence: TGTGCCAGCAGCTCCCTATCGCAGCAGTACTTC. Translation: CASSSLSQQYF.

CDR3 bases: TGTGCCAGCAGTCCTGTGCCGGGGACAGGGGCCGGGGAGCTGTTTTTT. This sequence encodes CASSPVPGTGAGELFF. The gene calls are TRBV28 and TRBJ2-2; 10 positions match TRBD1. V lost 5 bases, J lost 6 bases, and 9 bases stayed unmatched. This CDR3 is 16 amino acids long. Germline loops: CDR1 MDHEN, CDR2 SYDVKM.

V is TRBV14 and J is TRBJ2-7; 12 bases align to TRBD2. The V and J ends lost 4 bases and 7 bases, in that order; junction bases with no gene match: 11. Germline V CDR1 and CDR2: SGHDN, FVKESK. The length of the CDR3 is 16 residues. The CDR3 DNA follows: TGTGCCAGCAGCCCTATGACTAGCGGGAGTCCGGGGGAGCAGTACTTC. Translating it yields CASSPMTSGSPGEQYF.

The chain employs TRBV6-1 and TRBJ2-1, with unresolved D. The CDR3 consists of 10 residues. Between the trimmed V and J ends, which lost 5 bases and 7 bases, there was a span of 3 bases. Germline V gene lookup returns CDR1 MNHNS and CDR2 SASEGT. The DNA for the CDR3 is TGTGCCAGCAGTCAGAATGAGCAGTTCTTC. Protein: CASSQNEQFF.

The rearrangement joins TRBV11-2 to TRBJ2-1, with TRBD2 matching 8 bases. CDR1 is SGHAT and CDR2 is FQNNGV in the germline V gene. This CDR3 region has 16 residues. Trimming cost V 1 base and J 5 bases; bases outside gene matches: 7. CDR3 sequence reads: CASSLATGGRHNEQFF. In DNA form, the CDR3 reads TGTGCCAGCAGCTTAGCAACGGGAGGGAGGCACAATGAGCAGTTCTTC.

The chain is built from TRBV15 and TRBJ2-5; 8 bases fit TRBD1. V was clipped by 2 bases and J by 3 bases; unmatched bases: 5. The CDR3 sequence is 15 residues long. CDR1 and CDR2 (germline): LNHNV, YYDKDF (reference sequence). The CDR3 here is CATSRTTGAKETQYF. CDR3 sequence (DNA): TGTGCCACCAGCAGAACGACAGGGGCCAAAGAGACCCAGTACTTC.

The chain uses TRBV4-3 and TRBJ1-3, with D hard to call. This CDR3 contains 16 residues. Germline loops: CDR1 LGHNA, CDR2 YSLEER. Deletions cut 0 bases from V and 0 bases from J, with 9 bases between. CDR3 protein: CASSQDERGSGNTIYF. CDR3 coding DNA: TGCGCCAGCAGCCAAGATGAGAGAGGCTCTGGAAACACCATATATTTT.

V and J are TRBV7-3 and TRBJ1-3; possible D gene TRBD1, 5 bases. The CDR3 has 15 amino acids. Trimming took 1 base from V and 2 from J, leaving 9 bases between them. CDR1 SGHTA and CDR2 FQGTGA come from the germline V gene. Here the CDR3 DNA reads TGTGCCAGCAGCTTAATGGGGGGGGCTGGAAACACCATATATTTT. Translating it yields CASSLMGGAGNTIYF.

The J gene is TRBJ2-1, the V gene TRBV27; TRBD1 matches at 7 bases. V lost 4 bases, J lost 3 bases, and 6 bases stayed unmatched. CDR3 length: 15 amino acids. The germline V gene encodes CDR1 MNHEY and CDR2 SMNVEV (reference sequence). The CDR3 sequence is CASSSNRGDYNEQFF. The CDR3 nucleotides read TGTGCCAGCAGTTCCAACAGGGGTGACTACAATGAGCAGTTCTTC.

This clone was recorded once. The chain couples TRBV5-1 to TRBJ2-2, with 10 bases that match TRBD2. The length of the CDR3 is 15 residues. The ends lost 4 bases at V and 5 bases at J; junction bases unmatched: 5. CDR1 SGHRS and CDR2 YFSETQ come from the germline V gene. CDR3 residues: CASSPSGRGTGELFF. CDR3 nucleotide sequence: TGCGCCAGCAGCCCCAGCGGGAGGGGGACCGGGGAGCTGTTTTTT.

The V and J genes are TRBV11-2 and TRBJ2-7, with TRBD1 identical over 12 bases. In germline, CDR1 is SGHAT, CDR2 FQNNGV. The CDR3 has 16 amino acids. Trimming removed 4 bases from V and 7 bases from J; junction bases left unmatched: 11. The CDR3, as DNA: TGTGCCAGCAGCTCCACCGGGACAGGGGGCTTTCGAGAGCAGTACTTC. Residues: CASSSTGTGGFREQYF.

V and J are TRBV5-4 and TRBJ2-5, with 11 positions matching TRBD2. With V trimmed by 4 bases and J by 1 base, 3 bases remained unmatched. Germline V gives CDR1 SGHNT, CDR2 YYREEE (reference sequence). The CDR3 runs to 15 residues. The CDR3 region has the DNA TGTGCCAGCAGCCCAGGGACTAGCGGCCAAGAGACCCAGTACTTC. Its translation: CASSPGTSGQETQYF.